What follows are 3 T cell receptor beta chains derived from one specimen sequenced in a study of blood T cell repertoires in COVID-19. TCRdb's copy holds only in-frame clones and misses some; the assay was immunoSEQ multiplex PCR. The table lists around 87,000 clones, roughly 90% of them singletons. The sequenced sample consisted of peripheral blood. The receptors derive from a human donor with active COVID-19. The donor label of this sample is uncertain.

This chain links TRBV9 with TRBJ2-1; possibly TRBD2 for D (6 bases). V was clipped by 2 bases and J by 6 bases, with 15 bases between them. In germline, CDR1 is SGDLS, CDR2 YYNGEE. The CDR3 covers 15 residues. DNA of the CDR3: TGTGCCAGCAGCGTTTCAGTTCAGGGAGGCAATGAGCAGTTCTTC. Translated: CASSVSVQGGNEQFF.

The chain links TRBV5-1 to TRBJ2-5; maybe TRBD2 (6 bases). The CDR3 contains 15 residues. Germline-derived CDR1 and CDR2 are SGHRS and YFSETQ. Trimming pared 3 bases from V and 7 bases from J, leaving 19 bases between. CDR3 protein: CASSSRTPSAGTQYF. DNA for the CDR3: TGCGCCAGCAGCTCACGAACCCCTAGCGCCGGGACCCAGTACTTC.

The CDR3 loop reads CASSQDGPTGDTQYF. For the CDR3, the DNA is TGCGCCAGCAGCCAAGATGGGCCAACGGGGGATACGCAGTATTTT. The rearrangement links TRBV4-3 to TRBJ2-3, with D tentatively TRBD2 (5 bases). V dropped 0 bases and J dropped 6 bases, with 13 bases sitting between them. This CDR3 spans 15 amino acids. Germline CDR1 and CDR2: LGHNA and YSLEER.